The present T cell receptor beta chain was sequenced within a study of Graves' ophthalmopathy and Graves' hyperthyroidism. Overall study findings and caveats: Most thyroid clonotypes with frequency above 0.001 were detected in blood too.

This clonotype has a handful of counts. Its antigen is still unknown. The junction departs from the called germline gene at one end, perhaps through a read error. From RNA, the CDR3 regions of TCR beta chains were amplified and sequenced. First-round RT-PCR relied on HTBI primers, and a second-round multiplex PCR came next. Each CDR3 protein is one row after TCRdb ran MiXCR on the multiplex PCR reads. The data contain about 380,000 distinct CDR3 sequences, about 16% of them singletons. CDR1 and CDR2 from the germline V gene are SGHDN and FVKESK. This CDR3 is 13 amino acids long. Exclusion applied to patients with other autoimmune diseases, uncontrolled infections, pregnancy or lactation.

The clonotype was recovered from a woman aged 18 to 35 with stable Graves' hyperthyroidism. Sequencing was carried out using peripheral blood. The V call is TRBV14, the J call TRBJ2-5; perhaps TRBD1 as D (6 bases). CDR3 sequence reads: CASSRGHKETKYF. DNA for the CDR3: TGTGCCAGCAGCCGGGGACACAAAGAGACCAAGTACTTC.